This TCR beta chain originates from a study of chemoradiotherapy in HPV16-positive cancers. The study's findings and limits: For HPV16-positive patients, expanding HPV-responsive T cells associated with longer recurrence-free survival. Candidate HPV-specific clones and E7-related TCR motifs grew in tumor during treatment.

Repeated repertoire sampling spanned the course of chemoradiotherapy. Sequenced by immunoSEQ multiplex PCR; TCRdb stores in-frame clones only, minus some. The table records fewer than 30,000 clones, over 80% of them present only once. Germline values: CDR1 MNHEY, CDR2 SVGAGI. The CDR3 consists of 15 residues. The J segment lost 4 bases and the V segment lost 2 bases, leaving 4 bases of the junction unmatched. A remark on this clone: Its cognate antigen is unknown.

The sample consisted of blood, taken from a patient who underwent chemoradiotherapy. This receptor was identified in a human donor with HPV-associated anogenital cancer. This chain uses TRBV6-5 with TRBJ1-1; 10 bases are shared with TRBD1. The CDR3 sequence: CASSYGQGGVTEAFF. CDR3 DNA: TGTGCCAGCAGTTACGGACAGGGGGGGGTCACTGAAGCTTTCTTT.